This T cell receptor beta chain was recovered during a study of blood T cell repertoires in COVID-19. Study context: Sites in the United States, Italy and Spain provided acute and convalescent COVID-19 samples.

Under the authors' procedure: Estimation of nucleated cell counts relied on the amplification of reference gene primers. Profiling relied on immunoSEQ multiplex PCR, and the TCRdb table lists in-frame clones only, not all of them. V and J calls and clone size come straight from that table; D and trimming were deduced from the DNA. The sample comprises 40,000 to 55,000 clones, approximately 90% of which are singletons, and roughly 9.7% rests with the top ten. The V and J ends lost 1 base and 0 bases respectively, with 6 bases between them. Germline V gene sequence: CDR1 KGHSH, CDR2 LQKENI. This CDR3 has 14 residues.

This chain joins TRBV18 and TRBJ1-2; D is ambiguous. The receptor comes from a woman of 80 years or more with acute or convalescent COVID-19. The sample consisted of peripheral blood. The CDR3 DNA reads TGTGCCAGCTCACCACGGGCAGCTAACTATGGCTACACCTTC. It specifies CASSPRAANYGYTF.